This entry lists 24 T cell receptor beta chains sequenced from one sample in a study of T cell repertoires in ileal Crohn's disease. The protocol was immunoSEQ multiplex PCR, while the TCRdb copy is restricted to in-frame clones and leaves out a portion. The sample contains about 62,000 clones, about 89% of which appear only once. Time point noted: neoterminal ileum biopsy at postoperative endoscopy, about 6 months after surgery. The sample consisted of ileal tissue. The receptors were sampled from an adult with Crohn's disease.

The V and J genes are TRBV6-6 and TRBJ1-2; 9 bases map to TRBD1. Germline CDR1 is MNHNY and CDR2 is SVGAGI (reference sequence). V dropped 2 bases and J dropped 2; count of bases not matched to a gene: 6. The CDR3 totals 16 residues. The DNA of the CDR3 is TGTGCCAGCAGTTACGAATGGACAGGGGACAACTATGGCTACACCTTC. It is translated as CASSYEWTGDNYGYTF.

The chain has TRBV18 and TRBJ1-4, with D possibly matching TRBD1 (5 bases). The V gene's germline CDR1 is KGHSH and CDR2 LQKENI. This CDR3 is 15 amino acids long. Trimming cost V 8 bases and J 6 bases, with 19 bases left between them. CDR3: CASQRGSGTYEKLFF. The CDR3 coding sequence is TGTGCCAGCCAACGGGGGTCGGGGACCTATGAAAAACTGTTTTTT.

This chain connects TRBV19 to TRBJ2-7, with a tentative D call TRBD1 (6 bases). Trimming took 5 bases from V and 3 from J, leaving 11 bases between them. The CDR3 is made up of 13 amino acids. Germline CDR1 reads LNHDA; CDR2 reads SQIVND (reference sequence). The CDR3 sequence is CASSLKQGYEQYF. CDR3 nucleotides: TGTGCCAGTAGTCTCAAACAGGGCTACGAGCAGTACTTC.

This rearrangement joins TRBV11-2 to TRBJ1-1, with D tentatively TRBD1 (6 bases). This CDR3 has 14 residues. The V gene lost 1 base and the J gene lost 5 bases, with 11 bases spanning the gap. Germline V gives CDR1 SGHAT, CDR2 FQNNGV. The CDR3: CASSLGGLGTEAFF. The CDR3 DNA sequence: TGTGCCAGCAGCTTAGGGGGGCTTGGGACTGAAGCTTTCTTT.

The V and J genes are TRBV11-3 and TRBJ2-1, with D perhaps matching TRBD1 (5 bases). In germline, CDR1 is SGHNT, CDR2 YENEEA. The CDR3 is made up of 13 amino acids. Trimming took 5 bases from V and 0 from J, leaving 5 bases between them. CDR3 amino acids: CASSDSSYNEQFF. The CDR3 DNA follows: TGTGCCAGCAGCGACAGCTCCTACAATGAGCAGTTCTTC.

The J gene is TRBJ1-5, the V gene TRBV5-1, with TRBD1 identical over 7 bases. The germline V gene has CDR1 SGHRS and CDR2 YFSETQ. Trimming cost V 3 bases and J 3 bases; bases outside gene matches: 6. This CDR3 is 15 amino acids long. The CDR3 DNA reads as TGCGCCAGCAGCTGGACAGGAGAGCTCAATCAGCCCCAGCATTTT. Translating gives CASSWTGELNQPQHF.

This sequence joins TRBV7-2 and TRBJ2-1, with D possibly TRBD1 on 6 matching bases. CDR3 size: 13 residues. V shed 3 bases and J shed 7 bases, with 10 bases lying between them. Germline values: CDR1 SGHTA, CDR2 FQGNSA. CDR3 in DNA: TGTGCCAGCAGCTTGGACAGCGCAAATGAGCAGTTCTTC. This translates into CASSLDSANEQFF.

The genes are TRBV11-2 and TRBJ2-2; TRBD2 might be the D (5 bases). This CDR3 comprises 15 residues. The V end lost 1 base, the J end lost 2 bases, and 8 bases lay between the germline ends. Per germline, CDR1 SGHAT and CDR2 FQNNGV. The CDR3 loop reads CASSLARGNTGELFF. The CDR3 DNA reads TGTGCCAGCAGCTTAGCTCGGGGAAACACCGGGGAGCTGTTTTTT.

The genes are TRBV5-1 and TRBJ2-2, with a possible D match to TRBD1 (7 bases). Germline CDR1 SGHRS, CDR2 YFSETQ. The V end lost 4 bases, the J end lost 4 bases, and 17 bases lay between the germline ends. The CDR3 has 16 amino acids. Here the CDR3 reads CASSKLRDRFTGELFF. For the CDR3, the DNA is TGCGCCAGCAGCAAGTTGCGGGACAGATTCACCGGGGAGCTGTTTTTT.

The chain couples TRBV4-1 to TRBJ2-7, with 9 bases matching TRBD2. This CDR3 is 16 amino acids long. Germline CDR1 and CDR2: MGHRA and YSYEKL. The V and J ends lost 7 bases and 4 bases, in that order; junction bases with no gene match: 14. CDR3 sequence reads: CASTKAGGLSGYEQYF. CDR3 nucleotides: TGCGCCAGCACCAAAGCGGGAGGATTAAGCGGATACGAGCAGTACTTC.

This clone was counted a few times. The rearrangement uses TRBV6-1 and TRBJ1-1; a weak D match, TRBD1 (5 bases). This CDR3 comprises 14 residues. Between the trimmed V and J ends, which lost 8 bases and 1 base, there was a span of 14 bases. Germline values: CDR1 MNHNS, CDR2 SASEGT. The CDR3: CASSVGGANTEAFF. The CDR3 DNA sequence: TGTGCCAGCTCGGTGGGAGGGGCGAACACTGAAGCTTTCTTT.

The rearrangement links TRBV4-1 to TRBJ1-4; TRBD1 aligns across 7 bases. Losses at the gene ends were 4 bases for V and 7 bases for J; bases not matched to a gene: 3. The CDR3 runs to 13 residues. Germline V gene data show CDR1 as MGHRA and CDR2 as YSYEKL. CDR3 coding DNA: TGCGCCAGCAGCCCCCGACAGGGTGAAAAACTGTTTTTT. It codes for CASSPRQGEKLFF.

This clone was seen a single time. The chain recombines TRBV6-4 with TRBJ2-5; 8 bases are a match to TRBD1. The V and J ends lost 0 bases and 4 bases, in that order; junction bases with no gene match: 4. In germline, CDR1 is MRHNA, CDR2 SNTAGT. This CDR3 region has 15 residues. For the CDR3, the DNA is TGTGCCAGCAGTGACTCGGCAGGGGGCGCAGAGACCCAGTACTTC. Its translation: CASSDSAGGAETQYF.

The J gene is TRBJ2-1, the V gene TRBV4-1, with 14 bases fitting TRBD2. Germline trimming cut 0 bases from V and 2 bases from J; bases unmatched to any gene: 9. Germline CDR1 reads MGHRA; CDR2 reads YSYEKL. The CDR3 is 20 residues long. The CDR3 nucleotides are TGCGCCAGCAGCCAAGATGGGACTAGCGGGGGCCGTACAACCTACAATGAGCAGTTCTTC. Encoded protein: CASSQDGTSGGRTTYNEQFF.

The chain links TRBV13 to TRBJ2-1; the D is unclear. Deletions cut 2 bases from V and 0 bases from J, with 8 bases between. In germline, CDR1 is PRHDT, CDR2 FYEKMQ (reference sequence). The CDR3 runs to 15 residues. CDR3 in amino acids: CASSLLRYSYNEQFF. CDR3 coding DNA: TGTGCCAGCAGCTTACTACGGTACTCCTACAATGAGCAGTTCTTC.

This chain joins TRBV19 and TRBJ1-2; D is uncertain. The V end lost 6 bases, the J end lost 4 bases, and 36 bases lay between the germline ends. CDR1 LNHDA and CDR2 SQIVND come from the germline V gene (reference sequence). The CDR3 is 21 residues long. Here the CDR3 DNA reads TGTGCCAGTAGGGATATGCGGAATAACGAGGGTTCCCCTTTATATCTCTATGGCTACACCTTC. This translates into CASRDMRNNEGSPLYLYGYTF.

The J gene is TRBJ1-1, the V gene TRBV7-9; D is ambiguous. V lost 4 bases and J 1 base, leaving 16 bases between the germline ends. Germline values: CDR1 SEHNR, CDR2 FQNEAQ (reference sequence). The CDR3 runs to 16 residues. The DNA of the CDR3 is TGTGCCAGCAGCTCTCCCAGACCAGCGAAGAACACTGAAGCTTTCTTT. Its translation: CASSSPRPAKNTEAFF.

This sequence joins TRBV6-1 and TRBJ1-1, with D maybe TRBD1 (6 bases). The CDR3 has 12 residues. The germline V gene has CDR1 MNHNS and CDR2 SASEGT. The germline V and J ends were trimmed by 5 bases and 6 bases, with 10 bases remaining between them. The CDR3 DNA is TGTGCCAGCAGTACGACAGGCTCTGAAGCTTTCTTT. Residues: CASSTTGSEAFF.

The rearrangement uses TRBV19 and TRBJ1-5, with D hard to call. Germline CDR1 is LNHDA and CDR2 is SQIVND (reference sequence). The CDR3 has 14 residues. The V end lost 2 bases, the J end lost 5 bases, and 10 bases lay between the germline ends. CDR3 amino acids: CASSIRDNYQPQHF. CDR3 nucleotides: TGTGCCAGTAGTATAAGAGACAATTATCAGCCCCAGCATTTT.

This sequence joins TRBV28 and TRBJ2-1; TRBD1 might be the D (5 bases). The CDR3 consists of 13 residues. Trimming removed 2 bases from V and 15 bases from J, with 17 bases in between. The germline V gene encodes CDR1 MDHEN and CDR2 SYDVKM. CDR3 residues: CASSLRQYRTLFF. The CDR3 DNA reads as TGTGCCAGCAGTTTACGTCAGTACAGGACCCTGTTCTTC.

The chain employs TRBV30 and TRBJ2-3, with D tentatively TRBD1 (6 bases). Germline loops: CDR1 GTSNPN, CDR2 SVGIG (reference sequence). The CDR3 runs 17 residues. V lost 0 bases and J lost 2, with 18 bases in between. This chain's CDR3 is CAWSVIVGGSVTDTQYF. CDR3 DNA sequence: TGTGCCTGGAGTGTAATCGTAGGGGGTTCAGTCACAGATACGCAGTATTTT.

This clone was detected once. The chain joins TRBV2 to TRBJ1-5; possible D gene TRBD1, 5 bases. With 7 bases removed from V and 4 bases from J, the gap between germline ends came to 11 bases. This CDR3 spans 13 amino acids. Per the germline V gene, CDR1 is SNHLY and CDR2 is FYNNEI. The CDR3, as DNA: TGTGCCAGCAATCGGGGGTTAAATCAGCCCCAGCATTTT. Its protein is CASNRGLNQPQHF.

The V gene is TRBV4-3, the J gene TRBJ2-1; TRBD2 agrees at 10 bases. This CDR3 contains 16 residues. The V and J ends lost 0 bases and 8 bases, in that order; junction bases with no gene match: 7. Germline V lookup: CDR1 LGHNA, CDR2 YSLEER. CDR3 nucleotide sequence: TGCGCCAGCAGCCAAGATTGGCTAGCGGGAGAGGATGAGCAGTTCTTC. Translation gives CASSQDWLAGEDEQFF.

The J gene is TRBJ2-3, the V gene TRBV6-5; 9 nucleotides align to TRBD1. After removal of 4 bases from V and 5 bases from J, the junction contained 4 bases not matched to a gene. This CDR3 region has 14 residues. Germline loops: CDR1 MNHEY, CDR2 SVGAGI. CDR3 region: CASSLGQGLDTQYF. The DNA for the CDR3 is TGTGCCAGCAGTTTAGGACAGGGGTTAGATACGCAGTATTTT.